This is a list of T cell receptor beta chains from one sample in a study of blood T cell repertoires in COVID-19. Clones were sequenced by immunoSEQ multiplex PCR, and TCRdb holds only the in-frame ones, with some missing. The sample holds around 140,000 clones, over 80% seen once. Sequencing was done on a sample of PBMCs or T cells enriched from blood (not recorded which). Every receptor here comes from a man in his sixties who had recovered from COVID-19. Both conserved end residues are part of each CDR3. The D gene is left open where the match is weak. Expanded clones get a size class; other rows say once, few or many, or leave the size out.

V: TRBV5-1; J: TRBJ2-7; D: .; size: few; CDR3: CASSLSGEGGLYEQYF; DNA: TGCGCCAGCAGCTTGTCAGGGGAGGGGGGACTCTACGAGCAGTACTTC
V: TRBV2; J: TRBJ2-7; D: TRBD2; size: few; CDR3: CASRGGTSGSYEQYF; DNA: TGTGCCAGCAGGGGGGGGACTAGCGGGTCCTACGAGCAGTACTTC
V: TRBV7-9; J: TRBJ1-5; D: TRBD1; size: .; CDR3: CASSLGQGSQPQHF; DNA: TGTGCCAGCAGCTTAGGACAGGGTAGTCAGCCCCAGCATTTT
V: TRBV7-6; J: TRBJ2-1; D: TRBD1; size: .; CDR3: CATLTGRNGEQFF; DNA: TGTGCCACCCTGACAGGGCGGAACGGTGAGCAGTTCTTC
V: TRBV2; J: TRBJ2-1; D: TRBD2; size: .; CDR3: CATNQLAGNYNEQFF; DNA: TGTGCCACCAACCAGTTAGCGGGAAACTACAATGAGCAGTTCTTC
V: TRBV28; J: TRBJ2-7; D: TRBD1; size: few; CDR3: CASSLYRGREQYF; DNA: TGTGCCAGCAGTTTATACAGGGGTCGGGAGCAGTACTTC
V: TRBV19; J: TRBJ1-1; D: TRBD1; size: .; CDR3: CASRLRGTGNTEAFF; DNA: TGTGCCAGTAGGTTAAGAGGGACAGGGAACACTGAAGCTTTCTTT
V: TRBV6-1; J: TRBJ1-5; D: .; size: .; CDR3: CASSELLRQPQHF; DNA: TGTGCCAGCAGTGAATTGTTGCGTCAGCCCCAGCATTTT
V: TRBV30; J: TRBJ1-5; D: .; size: .; CDR3: CAWSKGRGNQPQHF; DNA: TGTGCCTGGTCAAAGGGTAGGGGGAATCAGCCCCAGCATTTT
V: TRBV19; J: TRBJ1-1; D: TRBD1; size: .; CDR3: CASRDRGRSNTEAFF; DNA: TGTGCCAGTAGGGACAGGGGGCGAAGTAACACTGAAGCTTTCTTT
V: TRBV5-4; J: TRBJ2-7; D: .; size: .; CDR3: CASSLAGTYEQYF; DNA: TGTGCCAGCAGCTTGGCCGGGACCTACGAGCAGTACTTC
V: TRBV5-1; J: TRBJ2-7; D: TRBD1; size: few; CDR3: CASSTSGTGVYEQYF; DNA: TGCGCCAGCAGCACCTCCGGGACAGGGGTCTACGAGCAGTACTTC
V: TRBV5-8; J: TRBJ2-3; D: .; size: .; CDR3: CASSLVRTFGTDTQYF; DNA: TGTGCCAGCAGCTTGGTTAGGACTTTTGGCACAGATACGCAGTATTTT
V: TRBV6-5; J: TRBJ1-2; D: TRBD1; size: once; CDR3: CASRSGTGDGYTF; DNA: TGTGCCAGCAGAAGTGGAACAGGGGATGGCTACACCTTC
V: TRBV27; J: TRBJ1-1; D: .; size: .; CDR3: CASSFLRTGTRNTEAFF; DNA: TGTGCCAGCAGTTTTCTCAGGACCGGGACACGGAACACTGAAGCTTTCTTT
V: TRBV14; J: TRBJ2-3; D: .; size: few; CDR3: CASSSNRDTQYF; DNA: TGTGCCAGCAGCTCGAACAGGGATACGCAGTATTTT
V: TRBV7-6; J: TRBJ2-7; D: .; size: .; CDR3: CASSLGKAFEQYF; DNA: TGTGCCAGCAGCTTAGGCAAAGCGTTCGAGCAGTACTTC
V: TRBV21-1; J: TRBJ1-6; D: .; size: few; CDR3: CASSKKGRQGPNSPLHF; DNA: TGTGCCAGCAGCAAAAAAGGTCGACAGGGTCCGAATTCACCCCTCCACTTT
V: TRBV5-6; J: TRBJ1-1; D: .; size: .; CDR3: CASSLPGVGSEAFF; DNA: TGTGCCAGCAGCTTGCCAGGGGTCGGTTCTGAAGCTTTCTTT
V: TRBV3-1/TRBV3-2; J: TRBJ1-6; D: TRBD1; size: .; CDR3: CASSRDRVNNSPLHF; DNA: TGTGCCAGCAGCCGAGACAGGGTGAATAATTCACCCCTCCACTTT
V: TRBV15; J: TRBJ2-7; D: TRBD1; size: .; CDR3: CATSRDGAPGQGALIYEQYF; DNA: TGTGCCACCAGCAGAGATGGGGCTCCGGGACAGGGGGCCCTGATTTACGAGCAGTACTTC
V: TRBV19; J: TRBJ1-1; D: .; size: .; CDR3: CASSSWQAHTEAFF; DNA: TGTGCCAGTAGTAGTTGGCAGGCGCACACTGAAGCTTTCTTT
V: TRBV5-1; J: TRBJ2-6; D: .; size: once; CDR3: CATRDSGANVLTF; DNA: TGCGCCACGAGGGATTCCGGGGCCAACGTCCTGACTTTC
V: TRBV15; J: TRBJ1-3; D: .; size: .; CDR3: CATARGDLEGNTIYF; DNA: TGTGCCACCGCCCGGGGAGACCTAGAGGGAAACACCATATATTTT
V: TRBV30; J: TRBJ1-1; D: .; size: few; CDR3: CAWWPRTANTEAFF; DNA: TGTGCCTGGTGGCCCCGGACAGCGAACACTGAAGCTTTCTTT
V: TRBV19; J: TRBJ1-1; D: .; size: few; CDR3: CASLQGANTEAFF; DNA: TGTGCCAGCCTACAGGGTGCGAACACTGAAGCTTTCTTT
V: TRBV28; J: TRBJ2-3; D: TRBD2; size: .; CDR3: CASRRTGGITDTQYF; DNA: TGTGCCAGCAGGAGAACGGGAGGGATCACAGATACGCAGTATTTT
V: TRBV4-1; J: TRBJ1-6; D: TRBD1; size: .; CDR3: CASSPPDRGTPLHF; DNA: TGCGCCAGCAGCCCACCGGACAGGGGTACACCCCTCCACTTT
V: TRBV6-5; J: TRBJ1-3; D: .; size: .; CDR3: CASRAGESSGNTIYF; DNA: TGTGCCAGCCGGGCCGGGGAGAGCTCTGGAAACACCATATATTTT
V: TRBV20-1; J: TRBJ1-1; D: TRBD1; size: .; CDR3: CSASSPQGAGTEAFF; DNA: TGCAGTGCTAGTTCTCCCCAGGGGGCGGGCACTGAAGCTTTCTTT
V: TRBV6-5; J: TRBJ1-1; D: .; size: .; CDR3: CASSYSRQGEAFF; DNA: TGTGCCAGCAGTTACTCGAGGCAGGGTGAAGCTTTCTTT
V: TRBV7-9; J: TRBJ2-1; D: TRBD2; size: .; CDR3: CASSSRDYGTNEQFF; DNA: TGTGCCAGCAGCTCGCGGGACTACGGCACCAATGAGCAGTTCTTC
V: TRBV9; J: TRBJ1-2; D: TRBD1; size: .; CDR3: CASSQDRVGGYTF; DNA: TGTGCCAGCAGCCAGGACAGGGTTGGTGGCTACACCTTC